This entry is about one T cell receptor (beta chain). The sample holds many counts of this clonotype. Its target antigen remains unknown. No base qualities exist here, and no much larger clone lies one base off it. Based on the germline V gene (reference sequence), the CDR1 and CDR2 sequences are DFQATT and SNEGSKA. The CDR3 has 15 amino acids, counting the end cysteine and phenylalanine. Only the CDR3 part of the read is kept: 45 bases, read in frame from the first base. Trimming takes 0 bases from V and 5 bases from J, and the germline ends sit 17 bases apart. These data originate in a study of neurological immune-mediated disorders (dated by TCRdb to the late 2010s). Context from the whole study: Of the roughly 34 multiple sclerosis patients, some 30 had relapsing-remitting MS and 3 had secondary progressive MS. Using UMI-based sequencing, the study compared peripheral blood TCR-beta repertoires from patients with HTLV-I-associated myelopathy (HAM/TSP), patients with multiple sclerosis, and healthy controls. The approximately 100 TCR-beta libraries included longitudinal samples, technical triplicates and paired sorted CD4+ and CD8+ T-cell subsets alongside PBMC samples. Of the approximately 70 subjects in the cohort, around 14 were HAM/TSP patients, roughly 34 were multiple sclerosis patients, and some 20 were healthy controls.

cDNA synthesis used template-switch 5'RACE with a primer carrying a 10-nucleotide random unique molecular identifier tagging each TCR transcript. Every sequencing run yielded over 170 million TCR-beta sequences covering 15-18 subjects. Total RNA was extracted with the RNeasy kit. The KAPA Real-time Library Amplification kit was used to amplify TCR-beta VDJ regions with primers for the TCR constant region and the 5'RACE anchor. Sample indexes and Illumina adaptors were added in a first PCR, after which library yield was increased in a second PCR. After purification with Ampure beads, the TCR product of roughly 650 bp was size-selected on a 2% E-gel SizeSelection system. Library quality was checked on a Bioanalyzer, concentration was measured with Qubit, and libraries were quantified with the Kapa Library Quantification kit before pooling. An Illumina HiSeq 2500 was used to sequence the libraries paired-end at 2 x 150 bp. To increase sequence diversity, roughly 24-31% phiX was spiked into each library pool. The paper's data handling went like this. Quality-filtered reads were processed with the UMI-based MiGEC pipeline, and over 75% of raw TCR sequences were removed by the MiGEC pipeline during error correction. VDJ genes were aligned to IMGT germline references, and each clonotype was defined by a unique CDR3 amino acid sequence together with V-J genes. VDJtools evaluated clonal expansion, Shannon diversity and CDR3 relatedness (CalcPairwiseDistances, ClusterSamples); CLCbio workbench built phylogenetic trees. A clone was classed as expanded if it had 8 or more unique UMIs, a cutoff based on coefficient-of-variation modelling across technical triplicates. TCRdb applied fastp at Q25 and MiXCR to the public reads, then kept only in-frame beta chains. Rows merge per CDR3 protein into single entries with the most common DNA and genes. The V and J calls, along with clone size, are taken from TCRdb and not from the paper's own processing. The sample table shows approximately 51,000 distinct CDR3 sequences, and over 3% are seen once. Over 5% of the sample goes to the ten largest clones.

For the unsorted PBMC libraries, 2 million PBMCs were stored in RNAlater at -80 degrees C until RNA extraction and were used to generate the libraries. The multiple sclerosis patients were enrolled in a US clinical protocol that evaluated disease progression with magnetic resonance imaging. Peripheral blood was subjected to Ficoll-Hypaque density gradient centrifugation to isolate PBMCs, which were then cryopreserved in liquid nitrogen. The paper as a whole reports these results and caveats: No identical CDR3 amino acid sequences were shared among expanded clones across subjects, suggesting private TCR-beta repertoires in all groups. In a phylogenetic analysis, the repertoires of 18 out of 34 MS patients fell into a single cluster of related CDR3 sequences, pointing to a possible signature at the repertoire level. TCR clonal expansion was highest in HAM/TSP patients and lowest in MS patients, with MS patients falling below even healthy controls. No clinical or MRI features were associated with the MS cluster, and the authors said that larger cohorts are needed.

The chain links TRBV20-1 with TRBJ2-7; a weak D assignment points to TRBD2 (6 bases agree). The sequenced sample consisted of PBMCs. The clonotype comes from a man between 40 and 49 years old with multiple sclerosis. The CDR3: CSARDWGDSSDEQYF. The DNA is TGCAGTGCTAGAGATTGGGGGGACTCAAGCGACGAGCAGTACTTC.